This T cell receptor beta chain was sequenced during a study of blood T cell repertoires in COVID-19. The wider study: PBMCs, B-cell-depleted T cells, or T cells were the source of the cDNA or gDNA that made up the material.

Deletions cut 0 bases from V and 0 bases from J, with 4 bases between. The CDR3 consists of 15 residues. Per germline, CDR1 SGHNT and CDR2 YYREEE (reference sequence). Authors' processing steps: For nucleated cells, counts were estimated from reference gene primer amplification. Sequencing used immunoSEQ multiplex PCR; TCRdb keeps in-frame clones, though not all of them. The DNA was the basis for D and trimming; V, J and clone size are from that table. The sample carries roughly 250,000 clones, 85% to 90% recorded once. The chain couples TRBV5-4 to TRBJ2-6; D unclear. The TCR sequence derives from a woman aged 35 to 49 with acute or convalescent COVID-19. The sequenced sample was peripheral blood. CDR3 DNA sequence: TGTGCCAGCAGCTTGGACAGCTCTGGGGCCAACGTCCTGACTTTC. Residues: CASSLDSSGANVLTF.